The 21 T cell receptor beta chains reported below all come from one sample, sequenced in a study of T cell changes during pregnancy in multiple sclerosis. Profiled with immunoSEQ multiplex PCR; TCRdb holds only in-frame clones, not every one. This table holds about 38,000 clones, roughly 91% found once. The specimen comprised CD4+ T cells from peripheral blood mononuclear cells, sampled after pregnancy. These receptors were taken from a female donor in good health, enrolled as a control in a pregnancy study.

This clone is medium-sized. The chain is built from TRBV19 and TRBJ2-3; maybe TRBD2 (5 bases). The germline V gene encodes CDR1 LNHDA and CDR2 SQIVND (reference sequence). V gave up 5 bases and J gave up 4 bases, with 16 bases separating them. This CDR3 region has 15 residues. CDR3 DNA: TGTGCCAGTAGTTATGGTTACGGAGGCGCAGATACGCAGTATTTT. Translating it yields CASSYGYGGADTQYF.

The CDR3 sequence is CASSPGTSVGNEQFF. For the CDR3, the DNA is TGTGCCAGCAGCCCTGGGACTAGCGTCGGGAATGAGCAGTTCTTC. This chain uses TRBV11-3 with TRBJ2-1, with 10 positions matching TRBD2. V dropped 5 bases and J dropped 7; count of bases not matched to a gene: 8. The germline CDR1 and CDR2 sequences are SGHNT and YENEEA. The CDR3 spans 15 residues.

The chain recombines TRBV7-2 with TRBJ2-3, with TRBD2 as a possible D gene (6 bases). Germline-derived CDR1 and CDR2 are SGHTA and FQGNSA. Trimming took 7 bases from V and 0 from J, leaving 11 bases between them. CDR3 length equals 14 residues. The CDR3 here is CASNSRGSTDTQYF. CDR3 coding DNA: TGTGCCAGCAACTCACGGGGGAGCACAGATACGCAGTATTTT.

This chain uses TRBV7-9 with TRBJ2-7; possibly TRBD2 for D (7 bases). The germline V gene encodes CDR1 SEHNR and CDR2 FQNEAQ (reference sequence). V lost 8 bases to trimming and J lost 6 bases, with 17 bases between them. There are 13 residues in the CDR3. Here the CDR3 DNA reads TGTGCCAGCCGCGGGGGCCCTTGGGGCGAGCAGTACTTC. This sequence encodes CASRGGPWGEQYF.

The V gene is TRBV2, the J gene TRBJ2-5; D is undetermined. Per the germline V gene, CDR1 is SNHLY and CDR2 is FYNNEI. Deletions cut 6 bases from V and 3 bases from J, with 5 bases between. This CDR3 comprises 11 residues. The CDR3 is CASSPKETQYF. CDR3 in DNA: TGTGCCAGCAGCCCCAAAGAGACCCAGTACTTC.

V gene TRBV7-9 combines with J gene TRBJ2-3; 7 nucleotides agree with TRBD1. This CDR3 is 17 amino acids long. The V gene's germline CDR1 is SEHNR and CDR2 FQNEAQ (reference sequence). J was trimmed by 2 bases and V by 6 bases; bases with no gene match: 14. The CDR3 reads CASRLTGTAKNTDTQYF. CDR3 sequence (DNA): TGTGCCAGCAGGCTCACCGGGACAGCTAAGAACACAGATACGCAGTATTTT.

The chain has TRBV7-2 and TRBJ1-4, with D maybe TRBD1 (5 bases). CDR3 length: 15 residues. Trimming removed 5 bases at V and 0 bases at J, with 10 bases between. The germline CDR1 and CDR2 sequences are SGHTA and FQGNSA. This CDR3 reads CASSPDSSTNEKLFF. For the CDR3, the DNA is TGTGCCAGCAGCCCCGACAGTTCAACTAATGAAAAACTGTTTTTT.

V usage is TRBV19 and J usage is TRBJ1-1; D ambiguous. The CDR3 is 13 residues long. V lost 7 bases, J lost 5 bases, and 14 bases lay in between. CDR1 is LNHDA, CDR2 SQIVND, per germline (reference sequence). CDR3 nucleotide sequence: TGTGCCAGTACCCCGCGGGGTCCTACTGAAGCTTTCTTT. This encodes CASTPRGPTEAFF.

The V call is TRBV14, the J call TRBJ2-7; 7 bases align to TRBD1. Looked up from germline, CDR1 is SGHDN and CDR2 is FVKESK. The J segment lost 2 bases and the V segment lost 4 bases, leaving 20 bases of the junction unmatched. This CDR3 comprises 19 residues. The CDR3 reads CASSPRDGTVFRPAYEQYF. DNA for the CDR3: TGTGCCAGCAGCCCAAGGGACGGGACAGTTTTCCGCCCCGCCTACGAGCAGTACTTC. Together with reference TRBV14 and TRBJ2-7, the CDR3 gives the full variable domain: EAGVTQFPSHSVIEKGQTVTLRCDPISGHDNLYWYRRVMGKEIKFLLHFVKESKQDESGMPNNRFLAERTGGTYSTLKVQPAELEDSGVYFCASSPRDGTVFRPAYEQYFGPGTRLTVT.

This clone turned up a few times. The J gene is TRBJ1-5, the V gene TRBV30, with 7 bases lining up with TRBD1. In germline, CDR1 is GTSNPN, CDR2 SVGIG (reference sequence). V dropped 4 bases and J dropped 7; count of bases not matched to a gene: 10. There are 14 residues in the CDR3. In nucleotides, the CDR3 is TGTGCCTGGACCGGGCAGGGGGGAGGCCAGCCCCAGCATTTT. Encoded protein: CAWTGQGGGQPQHF. The full variable domain, rest sourced from reference TRBV30 and TRBJ1-5, is SQTIHQWPATLVQPVGSPLSLECTVEGTSNPNLYWYRQAAGRGLQLLFYSVGIGQISSEVPQNLSASRPQDRQFILSSKKLLLSDSGFYLCAWTGQGGGQPQHFGDGTRLSIL.

This chain joins TRBV7-9 and TRBJ1-5; maybe TRBD1 (5 bases). The V end lost 2 bases, the J end lost 6 bases, and 8 bases lay between the germline ends. Germline CDR1 and CDR2: SEHNR and FQNEAQ (reference sequence). This CDR3 contains 13 residues. In DNA form, the CDR3 reads TGTGCCAGCAGCTTACAGGGTAGTCAGCCCCAGCATTTT. Protein product: CASSLQGSQPQHF.

V is TRBV6-5 and J is TRBJ1-5; 7 bases align to TRBD1. Germline values: CDR1 MNHEY, CDR2 SVGAGI. The CDR3 runs to 13 residues. V trimming: 6 bases; J trimming: 7 bases; junction bases outside the gene matches: 6. The DNA of the CDR3 is TGTGCCAGCAGGTCCCTCAGGGGGCAGCCCCAGCATTTT. Translation gives CASRSLRGQPQHF.

This clone was seen just once. This chain connects TRBV11-2 to TRBJ2-7; 15 bases align to TRBD2. The germline CDR1 and CDR2 sequences are SGHAT and FQNNGV. The CDR3 is 17 amino acids. Unmatched junction bases numbered 10, after V lost 6 bases and J lost 4 bases. Here the CDR3 reads CASRGLAGGPRAYEQYF. CDR3 in DNA: TGTGCCAGCAGAGGACTAGCGGGGGGGCCCCGAGCTTACGAGCAGTACTTC. The full variable domain, its missing parts supplied by reference TRBV11-2 and TRBJ2-7, is EAGVAQSPRYKIIEKRQSVAFWCNPISGHATLYWYQQILGQGPKLLIQFQNNGVVDDSQLPKDRFSAERLKGVDSTLKIQPAKLEDSAVYLCASRGLAGGPRAYEQYFGPGTRLTVT.

This chain links TRBV7-9 with TRBJ2-5; D is perhaps TRBD1 (5 bases). The length of the CDR3 is 16 residues. From germline, CDR1 is SEHNR and CDR2 FQNEAQ (reference sequence). V lost 5 bases, J lost 1 base, and 17 bases lay in between. The CDR3 region has the DNA TGTGCCAGCAGCGCCCTTTGGCGTAGGGGCCAAGAGACCCAGTACTTC. This gives the protein CASSALWRRGQETQYF.

The chain has TRBV27 and TRBJ2-7; 11 bases fit TRBD2. There are 14 residues in the CDR3. CDR1 and CDR2 from the germline V gene are MNHEY and SMNVEV (reference sequence). The V gene end was trimmed by 3 bases and the J gene end by 6 bases; junction bases not matched to a gene: 4. Written as DNA, the CDR3 is TGTGCCAGCAGTTTTAGACTAGCGGGGACCGAGCAGTACTTC. Amino acids: CASSFRLAGTEQYF.

The V and J genes are TRBV18 and TRBJ2-7, with 7 nucleotides matching TRBD2. CDR3 length equals 18 residues. Germline V lookup: CDR1 KGHSH, CDR2 LQKENI. Germline trimming cut 6 bases from V and 0 bases from J; bases unmatched to any gene: 17. The CDR3, as DNA: TGTGCCAGCTCCCTACTGGGAACGGAGGGAGGGTTCTCCTACGAGCAGTACTTC. As protein: CASSLLGTEGGFSYEQYF. The full variable domain, rest sourced from reference TRBV18 and TRBJ2-7, is NAGVMQNPRHLVRRRGQEARLRCSPMKGHSHVYWYRQLPEEGLKFMVYLQKENIIDESGMPKERFSAEFPKEGPSILRIQQVVRGDSAAYFCASSLLGTEGGFSYEQYFGPGTRLTVT.

The chain has TRBV10-3 and TRBJ1-3; 8 bases line up with TRBD1. After removal of 0 bases from V and 0 bases from J, the junction contained 4 bases not matched to a gene. The CDR3 has 17 amino acids. Germline V gene data show CDR1 as ENHRY and CDR2 as SYGVKD. The CDR3 sequence is CAISESPGQGSGNTIYF. The CDR3 DNA reads TGTGCCATCAGTGAGTCGCCAGGACAGGGCTCTGGAAACACCATATATTTT.

In this sample, this clone turned up once. The chain links TRBV29-1 to TRBJ2-5, with D perhaps TRBD1 (6 bases). Germline CDR1 and CDR2: SQVTM and ANQGSEA. CDR3 length: 12 residues. The V and J ends lost 8 bases and 5 bases respectively, with 15 bases between them. In DNA form, the CDR3 reads TGCAGCCTCATAGGGGGTGGGGAGACCCAGTACTTC. Protein: CSLIGGGETQYF.

The CDR3 coding sequence is TGTGCCAGCCGCGGGAGAGCCAACGTCCTGACTTTC. It codes for CASRGRANVLTF. The chain employs TRBV11-3 and TRBJ2-6, with TRBD2 matching 7 bases. The V gene end was trimmed by 8 bases and the J gene end by 7 bases; junction bases not matched to a gene: 2. The length of the CDR3 is 12 residues. CDR1 SGHNT and CDR2 YENEEA come from the germline V gene.

The J gene is TRBJ1-5, the V gene TRBV19; D not certain. The CDR3 has 13 residues. Germline CDR1 and CDR2: LNHDA and SQIVND (reference sequence). V was trimmed by 7 bases and J by 2 bases, leaving 9 bases between them. In DNA, the CDR3 is TGTGCCAGTATGGGCCTGGGCAATCAGCCCCAGCATTTT. It translates to CASMGLGNQPQHF.

DNA for the CDR3: TGTGCCAGCAGCTTATTTGGGAGCGGGGCCTCCTACGAGCAGTACTTC. Protein product: CASSLFGSGASYEQYF. The J gene is TRBJ2-7, the V gene TRBV7-9, with TRBD2 identical over 7 bases. The CDR3 spans 16 residues. The ends lost 2 bases at V and 0 bases at J; junction bases unmatched: 7. Germline V gene data show CDR1 as SEHNR and CDR2 as FQNEAQ (reference sequence).